This TCR beta chain was sequenced for a study of T-cell reconstitution after alpha-beta-depleted transplantation in children. Findings and limits, study-wide: A year post-transplant, T-cell counts and diversity derived mostly from newly produced T cells. High day-60 TCRbeta diversity in some patients came from surviving recipient T cells and thymic progenitors. Several hundred expanded graft clones reportedly were the source of alpha-beta T cells about two months after transplant.

The authors prepared the TCRbeta library with unique molecular identifiers. TCRdb called the PCR reads again in MiXCR, with one record for every CDR3 protein. This table holds about 200,000 distinct CDR3 sequences, approximately 6.3% found once. There are many counts of this clonotype. The target antigen is unknown. This CDR3 is built from 11 residues. The ends were cut back, 5 bases at V and 3 bases at J, with 5 bases in the middle. CDR1 SEHNR and CDR2 FQNEAQ come from the germline V gene (reference sequence). This chain connects TRBV7-9 to TRBJ2-7; D call uncertain. Sequencing was performed on PBMCs, taken before TCRalphabeta/CD19-depleted stem cell transplant. The TCR originated in a boy younger than 10 with acute lymphoblastic leukemia, due to receive a stem cell transplant. The CDR3 DNA reads as TGTGCCAGCAGCAGAGACTACGAGCAGTACTTC. Amino acid sequence: CASSRDYEQYF.